These 32 T cell receptor beta chains were all obtained from the same sample, sequenced in a study of T-cell memory formation after mild COVID-19. In TCRdb, the 5' RACE reads were re-called with MiXCR into one record per CDR3 protein. The sample gives 140,000 or so distinct CDR3 sequences, approximately 5.7% of which show up once; about 2% is in the top ten. Sequencing was carried out using PBMCs or a T cell subset sorted from them (not recorded which). These receptor sequences come from an adult woman who had mild COVID-19 (a few samples of this study predate the infection). Cell type and time point are not known.

This clonotype came up many times. This rearrangement joins TRBV7-9 to TRBJ2-1, with 8 bases identical to TRBD2. Germline V CDR1 and CDR2: SEHNR, FQNEAQ (reference sequence). The CDR3 has 15 residues. The junction had 11 bases not matched to a gene; V was cut back by 4 bases and J by 9 bases. CDR3 loop: CASSSTGGPLGEQFF. The CDR3 DNA reads TGTGCCAGCAGCTCAACGGGAGGGCCTCTAGGTGAGCAGTTCTTC.

The chain recombines TRBV29-1 with TRBJ2-7, with TRBD1 matching over 7 bases. Germline lookup yields CDR1 SQVTM and CDR2 ANQGSEA. CDR3 length equals 11 residues. Losses at the gene ends were 6 bases for V and 6 bases for J; bases not matched to a gene: 5. DNA of the CDR3: TGCAGCGTGACAGGGCCCATCGAGCAGTACTTC. This translates into CSVTGPIEQYF.

This chain connects TRBV12-5 to TRBJ1-2; the D gene is possibly TRBD1 (6 bases). CDR3 length: 14 residues. The germline gives CDR1 LGHNT, CDR2 FRNRAP. The V and J ends lost 4 bases and 6 bases respectively, with 15 bases between them. Here the CDR3 reads CASGSTGRGNGYTF. CDR3 DNA: TGTGCTAGTGGTTCAACAGGCAGGGGCAATGGCTACACCTTC.

The chain has TRBV5-1 and TRBJ2-1, with D possibly being TRBD1 or TRBD2 (6 bases each). CDR3 length: 13 amino acids. Germline values: CDR1 SGHRS, CDR2 YFSETQ. The germline V and J ends were trimmed by 3 bases and 12 bases, with 16 bases remaining between them. CDR3 nucleotides: TGCGCCAGCAGCTCTAACGGGGGCCCAGGGCAGTTCTTC. Its translation: CASSSNGGPGQFF.

The V call is TRBV11-2, the J call TRBJ2-7, with 9 bases fitting TRBD2. CDR3 length equals 15 residues. V was clipped by 5 bases and J by 3 bases; unmatched bases: 8. CDR1 is SGHAT and CDR2 is FQNNGV in the germline V gene. The CDR3 region is CASSTGSGGHYEQYF. CDR3 nucleotide sequence: TGTGCCAGCAGCACCGGGAGCGGGGGGCACTACGAGCAGTACTTC.

The rearrangement links TRBV5-1 to TRBJ2-3, with TRBD2 matching over 8 bases. CDR1 SGHRS and CDR2 YFSETQ come from the germline V gene. Unmatched junction bases numbered 4, after V lost 2 bases and J lost 2 bases. The CDR3 is 15 residues long. CDR3 DNA: TGCGCCAGCAGCTTCGGGACTAGTCTCACAGATACGCAGTATTTT. This gives the protein CASSFGTSLTDTQYF.

This clonotype was recorded a few times. The chain employs TRBV14 and TRBJ2-1, with 8 positions matching TRBD2. With 6 bases clipped from V and 3 bases from J, the junction kept 7 bases outside the gene matches. Germline V gene data show CDR1 as SGHDN and CDR2 as FVKESK. CDR3 size: 15 residues. The CDR3 spells CASRTGGAGYNEQFF. CDR3 nucleotides: TGTGCCAGCAGGACCGGGGGGGCTGGCTACAATGAGCAGTTCTTC.

There are a few counts of this clonotype. The chain has TRBV7-8 and TRBJ2-7; tentatively, D is TRBD2 (5 bases). CDR3 length: 12 residues. Germline loops: CDR1 SGHVS, CDR2 FQNEAQ. The V end was cut by 5 bases, the J end by 6 bases, with 11 bases between. The CDR3 nucleotides are TGTGCCAGCAGCCAGAGTGGGAGCGAGCAGTACTTC. Protein sequence: CASSQSGSEQYF. The variable domain in full, with the rest retrieved from reference TRBV7-8 and TRBJ2-7, is GAGVSQSPRYKVAKRGQDVALRCDPISGHVSLFWYQQALGQGPEFLTYFQNEAQLDKSGLPSDRFFAERPEGSVSTLKIQRTQQEDSAVYLCASSQSGSEQYFGPGTRLTVT.

Many counts were recorded for this clonotype. CDR3 region: CSARGPLETDNSPLHF. For the CDR3, the DNA is TGCAGTGCTAGAGGGCCTTTGGAGACAGACAATTCACCCCTCCACTTT. The chain is built from TRBV20-1 and TRBJ1-6; D possibly corresponds to TRBD1 (5 bases). The V gene lost 1 base and the J gene lost 7 bases, with 17 bases spanning the gap. Germline values: CDR1 DFQATT, CDR2 SNEGSKA (reference sequence). This CDR3 has 16 amino acids.

This clonotype was counted ten times or more. V gene TRBV5-1 combines with J gene TRBJ1-1; D unresolved. V lost 0 bases, J lost 0 bases, and 12 bases lay in between. The CDR3 spans 16 residues. CDR1 and CDR2 from the germline V gene are SGHRS and YFSETQ. In nucleotides, the CDR3 is TGCGCCAGCAGCTTGGACCCCAGCCCAATGAACACTGAAGCTTTCTTT. It is translated as CASSLDPSPMNTEAFF.

The gene calls are TRBV29-1 and TRBJ2-3; 7 bases agree with TRBD1. This CDR3 comprises 13 residues. Germline CDR1 SQVTM, CDR2 ANQGSEA. With V trimmed by 5 bases and J by 2 bases, 4 bases remained unmatched. CDR3 DNA: TGCAGCGTTTGGGACAGTATCACAGATACGCAGTATTTT. Amino acid sequence: CSVWDSITDTQYF.

At least ten counts were recorded for this clonotype. This chain joins TRBV5-6 and TRBJ1-5; no clear D gene. V lost 2 bases, J lost 3 bases, and 9 bases lay in between. The CDR3 sequence is 14 residues long. Germline loops: CDR1 SGHDT, CDR2 YYEEEE. The chain's CDR3 is CASSLWLSNQPQHF. CDR3 DNA: TGTGCCAGCAGCTTATGGCTTTCCAATCAGCCCCAGCATTTT.

This clonotype came up many times. This chain connects TRBV15 to TRBJ2-3; TRBD1 is a possible D gene (6 bases). V was shortened by 5 bases and J by 6 bases, with 18 bases between the two germline ends. The CDR3 sequence is 15 residues long. Germline V CDR1 and CDR2: LNHNV, YYDKDF (reference sequence). This chain's CDR3 is CATSRRAETGDTQYF. The CDR3 DNA reads TGTGCCACCAGCCGGCGAGCCGAGACAGGCGATACGCAGTATTTT.

The chain couples TRBV27 to TRBJ2-2, with 7 bases identical to TRBD1. The trim removed 6 bases at V and 7 bases at J, leaving 14 bases unmatched. Looked up from germline, CDR1 is MNHEY and CDR2 is SMNVEV (reference sequence). The CDR3 extends over 16 amino acids. Here the CDR3 reads CASRPYKQGRGGELFF. CDR3 nucleotide sequence: TGTGCCAGCAGACCCTACAAACAGGGGCGCGGCGGGGAGCTGTTTTTT.

This rearrangement joins TRBV29-1 to TRBJ2-1; D uncertain. The germline CDR1 and CDR2 sequences are SQVTM and ANQGSEA. The V end lost 5 bases, the J end lost 3 bases, and 8 bases lay between the germline ends. The CDR3 has 12 amino acids. CDR3 sequence (DNA): TGCAGCGTTAAGTCTTTCTACAATGAGCAGTTCTTC. This sequence encodes CSVKSFYNEQFF.

At least ten counts were recorded for this clonotype. This sequence joins TRBV11-2 and TRBJ2-7; 8 bases are a match to TRBD2. The CDR3 is 15 amino acids. Germline assignment: CDR1 SGHAT and CDR2 FQNNGV. Germline trimming cut 0 bases from V and 4 bases from J; bases unmatched to any gene: 5. The CDR3 DNA follows: TGTGCCAGCAGCTTAGACGGGGGGGCCATATACGAGCAGTACTTC. This gives the protein CASSLDGGAIYEQYF.

V is TRBV12-3 or TRBV12-4 and J is TRBJ1-4; D not certain. The CDR3 loop spans 15 amino acids. The V and J ends lost 5 bases and 8 bases respectively, with 18 bases between them. CDR3: CASSVDSPPGEKLFF. DNA of the CDR3: TGTGCCAGCAGTGTTGACTCTCCCCCTGGCGAAAAACTGTTTTTT.

This clonotype was found many times. J is TRBJ2-1 and V is TRBV20-1, with D tentatively TRBD2 (6 bases). The V end was cut by 3 bases, the J end by 0 bases, with 12 bases between. CDR1 and CDR2 from the germline V gene are DFQATT and SNEGSKA (reference sequence). The CDR3 runs to 15 residues. The CDR3 sequence: CSASRGGSSYNEQFF. CDR3 coding DNA: TGCAGTGCTAGTCGGGGAGGCAGCTCCTACAATGAGCAGTTCTTC.

J is TRBJ1-5 and V is TRBV10-3; TRBD1 might be the D (6 bases). The CDR3 has 15 residues. The V gene lost 4 bases and the J gene lost 3 bases, with 13 bases spanning the gap. Germline CDR1 is ENHRY and CDR2 is SYGVKD. The CDR3, as DNA: TGTGCCATCAGTGGTACAGGGTTTTACAATCAGCCCCAGCATTTT. Protein: CAISGTGFYNQPQHF.

This clonotype was seen many times. This rearrangement joins TRBV20-1 to TRBJ2-7; D is perhaps TRBD1 or TRBD2 (5 bases each). V lost 5 bases and J 0 bases, leaving 20 bases between the germline ends. CDR3 length: 16 residues. Germline CDR1 DFQATT, CDR2 SNEGSKA (reference sequence). CDR3 nucleotides: TGCAGTGCTCCTATGGGAAGAGGGGCGATCTCCTACGAGCAGTACTTC. It codes for CSAPMGRGAISYEQYF.

This clonotype was counted ten times or more. The rearrangement joins TRBV2 to TRBJ2-1; 8 bases map to TRBD2. Unmatched junction bases numbered 16, after V lost 4 bases and J lost 8 bases. Germline CDR1 and CDR2: SNHLY and FYNNEI. The CDR3 runs to 17 residues. CDR3 nucleotides: TGTGCCAGCAGTGTTAAAGCTGTGGGACTAGTAAGGCATGAGCAGTTCTTC. Protein: CASSVKAVGLVRHEQFF. Full variable domain (missing parts from reference TRBV2 and TRBJ2-1): EPEVTQTPSHQVTQMGQEVILRCVPISNHLYFYWYRQILGQKVEFLVSFYNNEISEKSEIFDDQFSVERPDGSNFTLKIRSTKLEDSAMYFCASSVKAVGLVRHEQFFGPGTRLTVL.

This clonotype was seen more than once but under ten times. V gene TRBV24-1 combines with J gene TRBJ2-1, with TRBD2 identical over 9 bases. Per germline, CDR1 KGHDR and CDR2 SFDVKD. The CDR3 totals 16 residues. The V gene end was trimmed by 4 bases and the J gene end by 3 bases; junction bases not matched to a gene: 6. CDR3 in DNA: TGTGCCACCAGTGACCCCAGCGGGGGGATCTACAATGAGCAGTTCTTC. Its protein product is CATSDPSGGIYNEQFF.

This chain uses TRBV5-1 with TRBJ1-2; D is unclear. The germline V and J ends were trimmed by 4 bases and 0 bases, with 10 bases remaining between them. Germline V gene lookup returns CDR1 SGHRS and CDR2 YFSETQ. This CDR3 comprises 14 residues. The CDR3, as DNA: TGCGCCAGCAGCAGCGGGATTACTAACTATGGCTACACCTTC. Its translation: CASSSGITNYGYTF.

The chain is built from TRBV5-4 and TRBJ2-7; 8 positions match TRBD1. In germline, CDR1 is SGHNT, CDR2 YYREEE (reference sequence). The V gene end was trimmed by 4 bases and the J gene end by 5 bases; junction bases not matched to a gene: 11. This CDR3 region has 15 residues. CDR3 amino acids: CASSIWTGRNNEQYF. CDR3 nucleotide sequence: TGTGCCAGCAGCATATGGACAGGGCGGAATAACGAGCAGTACTTC.

The genes are TRBV7-2 and TRBJ2-3, with no clear D. The CDR3 loop spans 13 amino acids. Germline CDR1 reads SGHTA; CDR2 reads FQGNSA. V shed 5 bases and J shed 3 bases, with 9 bases lying between them. CDR3 amino acids: CASSRRETDTQYF. CDR3 in DNA: TGTGCCAGCAGCAGGCGAGAGACAGATACGCAGTATTTT. Using reference TRBV7-2 and TRBJ2-3 for the parts outside the CDR3, the full variable domain is GAGVSQSPSNKVTEKGKDVELRCDPISGHTALYWYRQSLGQGLEFLIYFQGNSAPDKSGLPSDRFSAERTGGSVSTLTIQRTQQEDSAVYLCASSRRETDTQYFGPGTRLTVL.

This clonotype was counted a few times. The chain combines TRBV11-2 with TRBJ1-2; TRBD1 agrees at 8 bases. CDR1 is SGHAT, CDR2 FQNNGV, per germline. With V trimmed by 5 bases and J by 2 bases, 10 bases remained unmatched. CDR3 size: 16 residues. The CDR3 DNA is TGTGCCAGCAGCCCCCTCCGGGACAGGAGCAACTATGGCTACACCTTC. Protein: CASSPLRDRSNYGYTF.

This clonotype occurred many times. A read error may account for a junction end that differs from germline. This rearrangement joins TRBV5-1 to TRBJ2-7; 8 bases agree with TRBD1. Germline V lookup: CDR1 SGHRS, CDR2 YFSETQ. CDR3 length: 14 residues. CDR3 DNA: TGTGCCAGCAGCTTAGACAGGGGCACCTACGAGCAGTACTTC. Translation: CASSLDRGTYEQYF.

This clonotype was counted ten times or more. This chain uses TRBV29-1 with TRBJ2-5, with 12 bases identical to TRBD2. V was pared by 2 bases and J by 1 base, with 2 bases of the junction left unmatched. There are 15 residues in the CDR3. CDR1 is SQVTM, CDR2 ANQGSEA, per germline. The CDR3 region is CSVELAGGFQETQYF. CDR3 nucleotides: TGCAGCGTTGAACTAGCGGGGGGGTTCCAAGAGACCCAGTACTTC.

This clonotype has more than one count but fewer than ten. DNA of the CDR3: TGTGCCAGCAGCGTAGCCCCTGACCGAGATACGCAGTATTTT. Translated, it gives CASSVAPDRDTQYF. This chain uses TRBV9 with TRBJ2-3; D unresolved. The V gene lost 0 bases and the J gene lost 5 bases, with 10 bases spanning the gap. This CDR3 has 14 residues. Germline V gene sequence: CDR1 SGDLS, CDR2 YYNGEE.

This clonotype has only a few counts. The chain carries TRBV7-9 and TRBJ1-4; D is undetermined. Germline CDR1 SEHNR, CDR2 FQNEAQ (reference sequence). The CDR3 has 15 residues. With 0 bases removed from V and 8 bases from J, the gap between germline ends came to 13 bases. CDR3 coding DNA: TGTGCCAGCAGCTTAGCGCCTTCCACGGCGGAAAAACTGTTTTTT. This codes for CASSLAPSTAEKLFF.

This chain connects TRBV4-1 to TRBJ1-1, with D tentatively TRBD1 (5 bases). CDR1 is MGHRA and CDR2 is YSYEKL in the germline V gene. V was cut by 5 bases and J by 3 bases, with 16 bases left in between. The CDR3 loop spans 15 amino acids. CDR3 DNA: TGCGCCAGCAGCAGAGGGCCCGCGGGGGACACTGAAGCTTTCTTT. This codes for CASSRGPAGDTEAFF.

This clonotype was picked up many times. The chain is built from TRBV5-1 and TRBJ2-7; D is possibly TRBD1 (6 bases). This CDR3 has 13 amino acids. Germline CDR1 SGHRS, CDR2 YFSETQ. The V end was cut by 2 bases, the J end by 3 bases, with 9 bases between. The CDR3 region has the DNA TGCGCCAGCAGCTTCGGGACAATCTACGAGCAGTACTTC. It translates to CASSFGTIYEQYF.